The clone carrying this TCR beta chain has only one observation. Its target is unknown. The repertoire was sequenced with immunoSEQ multiplex PCR; TCRdb's copy has only in-frame clones and lacks some. The sample holds fewer than 30,000 clones, roughly four fifths seen once. This entry comes from a study of OX40 agonist ivuxolimab in advanced cancers. Broader study findings: Both CD4+ and CD8+ T cell populations in blood had undergone clonal expansion by week 6 at 0.1 to 3.0 mg/kg.

The CDR3 extends over 11 amino acids. V was cut by 4 bases and J by 5 bases, with 4 bases left in between. The germline V gene has CDR1 SGHNT and CDR2 YYREEE (reference sequence). This clonotype was sampled from an adult with an advanced solid tumor such as melanoma, head and neck, liver or kidney cancer. The J gene is TRBJ2-1, the V gene TRBV5-4; D not resolved. Specimen: CD4+ or CD8+ T cells sorted from blood, collected in a trial of the OX40 agonist ivuxolimab. CDR3 in DNA: TGTGCCAGCAGCCGAGACAATGAGCAGTTCTTC. Translating it yields CASSRDNEQFF.